This T cell receptor (beta chain) was observed in a study of shared clonotypes between healthy human individuals (TCRdb year 2020). Context from the whole study: A couple of women and a few men aged 18 to 49 years were included in the cohort. For each donor, CD4 naive and CD4 memory were each run on three plates, CD8 naive on two plates, and CD8 memory on one plate. Blood TCR repertoires of several healthy adults were deeply sequenced to estimate repertoire size and the extent of clonotype sharing between individuals. To increase sequencing depth and limit assay-specific biases, TCR repertoire library preparation and sequencing were carried out by different laboratories using diverse techniques. Per donor, leukapheresis produced somewhere between about 0.85 and 8.9 billion PBMCs. The research as a whole found: The genetic and exposure-history diversity represented was limited by the small number of donors. Rarefaction of sorted-subset datasets indicated incomplete sequencing despite the large sequencing depth. Estimated clonotype richness was generally larger for naive than for memory subsets. Pairwise subsampling led to the expectation that sequencing depth would affect the degree of clonotype sharing among donors. Higher generation probabilities were observed for clonotypes shared by all four sorted-subset donors than for non-shared clonotypes. Only blood was sampled, and tissue TCR repertoires likely differ from those in blood. About 4.5% of naive CD4, around 3.5% of naive CD8, 2.3% of memory CD4, and 0.4% of memory CD8 clonotypes were shared across a handful of donors.

The donors were healthy, HIV-negative adults who had no recently reported acute infections or vaccinations. Every donor was a Caucasian adult residing in Nashville, Tennessee, USA. CD4+ T cells were enriched by magnetic negative selection; naive cells were then positively selected on CD45RA, and the negative fraction formed the memory subset. After blood collection by leukapheresis, PBMCs were isolated using Ficoll-Histopaque density gradient centrifugation and then cryopreserved in the vapor phase of liquid nitrogen. Analytical flow cytometry was used to check the purity and quantity of each magnetically sorted T cell population. Genomic DNA was isolated from every sorted fraction and measured by UV absorbance on a Nanodrop 2000c. This clone came up once. It has no known antigen specificity. Base qualities are not recorded, but no much larger clone differs from it by a single base. The germline V and J ends show losses of 8 bases and 5 bases respectively, and no gene match explains 7 bases of the junction. The CDR3 holds 15 amino acids from the cysteine to the phenylalanine. Just the 45-base CDR3 DNA is kept, in frame starting at base 1. CDR1 and CDR2 (SGHTA, FQGNSA) derive from the germline V gene.

TCR CDR3 regions were amplified from genomic DNA by multiplex PCR using the deep immunoSEQ assay. For each cell subset, the extracted genomic DNA was distributed evenly across all wells of several immunoSEQ 96-well plates, and each plate served as one replicate. For sorted subsets, each replicate PCR was loaded with approximately 200 ng genomic DNA, equivalent to approximately 27,000 T cell genomes. Purified libraries were quantified with a Qubit 3.0 fluorometer, sized on a Bioanalyzer 2100, and re-quantified with the KAPA Library Quantification kit. Each immunoSEQ 96-well plate was sequenced on its own single-read 150-cycle Illumina NextSeq 550 flow cell. Concerning the study's data processing: Because only junctional sequences without quality scores were contained in the immunoSEQ output, filtering matching that applied to full-length reads could not be performed. Sequences were annotated with PyIR, a Python wrapper for IgBLAST v1.9, using IMGT germline references to assign V/J genes and CDR3. Any read was removed if the V/J assignment was weak (E-value above 1e-6), the CDR3 was missing, or the read contained stop codons, out-of-frame junctions, or ambiguous translated residues. A V3J clonotype was defined by an identical inferred V gene, J gene, and CDR3 amino acid sequence. The percentage overlap between two repertoires was calculated by dividing the number of shared unique clonotypes by the size of the smaller repertoire. Repertoire richness was assessed with RTK rarefaction, the Chao1 estimator, and Recon v2.1 estimates of unobserved clonotypes. Generation probabilities were computed with OLGA for all TCRbeta clonotypes obtained by the gDNA method from a few donors. TCRdb provides this immuneACCESS table in a form limited to in-frame rearrangements. Some clones are lacking; in checked studies, under half of them reflect an unresolved V gene, and why the rest are absent is not known. The D gene and trimming were derived from the DNA, and the V and J assignments and clone size from that table. The sample table holds 2 million to 2.5 million clones, of which over 90% were seen once. The top ten clones comprise approximately 0.4% of the sample.

Sequencing used naive CD4+ T cells from PBMCs. Explained via the paper, the cell subset or site label denotes: CD45RA+ positively selected. This clonotype originated in a man in his late teens or twenties in good health. Some clones in this sample may be carry-over from other donors' samples. Recombination connected TRBV7-2 to TRBJ2-3; TRBD2 matches 13 bases in the middle. For the CDR3, the sequence is CASSLAGGLGDTQYF. The DNA reads as follows: TGTGCCAGCTCACTAGCGGGGGGGTTGGGAGATACGCAGTATTTT.